The sequence of this T cell receptor (beta chain) was determined in a study of blood T cell repertoires in COVID-19. Study summary: Researchers got acute and convalescent COVID-19 samples from the United States, Italy and Spain. PBMCs, B-cell-depleted T cells, or T cells provided the cDNA or gDNA that made up the material.

Germline V CDR1 and CDR2: MGHDK, SYGVNS. With V trimmed by 3 bases and J by 10 bases, 1 base remained unmatched. This CDR3 spans 11 amino acids. Original handling: Researchers report that nucleated cell counts were estimated from reference gene primer amplification. The data were produced by immunoSEQ multiplex PCR, yet TCRdb's version contains in-frame clones alone and is incomplete. V and J calls and clone size are as listed in that table; D and trimming were resolved from the DNA. The table includes 200,000 or so clones, 88% detected once. Sequences were obtained from peripheral blood. The chain carries TRBV25-1 and TRBJ2-7; 9 bases match TRBD1. This TCR came from a man between 65 and 85 years old with acute or convalescent COVID-19. The CDR3 is CASSEGQGQYF. The CDR3 bases are TGTGCCAGCAGTGAGGGACAGGGCCAGTACTTC.